This TCR beta chain was recovered during a study of shared clonotypes between healthy human individuals (dated by TCRdb to 2020 to 2021). For the wider study: The cohort included a few men and a couple of women between 18 and 49 years of age. For each donor, CD4 naive and CD4 memory were each run on three plates, CD8 naive on two plates, and CD8 memory on one plate. To estimate repertoire size and how much clonotype sharing occurs between individuals, the study deeply sequenced the blood TCR repertoires of about five healthy adults. To increase sequencing depth and limit assay-specific biases, different laboratories used diverse techniques to prepare libraries and sequence TCR repertoires. Between about 0.85 and 8.9 billion PBMCs per donor were obtained by leukapheresis.

What the study reported, not specific to this receptor: Rarefaction of sorted-subset datasets indicated incomplete sequencing despite the large sequencing depth. Only blood was sampled, and tissue TCR repertoires likely differ from those in blood. Naive subsets generally had larger estimated clonotype richness than memory subsets. Compared with non-shared clonotypes, clonotypes shared by all four sorted-subset donors had higher generation probabilities. Sharing across four donors was observed for about 5% of naive CD4, less than 4% of naive CD8, roughly 2.4% of memory CD4, and about 0.38% of memory CD8 clonotypes. Because the study included a small number of donors, the genetic and exposure-history diversity represented was limited. Pairwise subsampling led to the expectation that sequencing depth would affect the degree of clonotype sharing among donors.

Using the deep immunoSEQ assay, multiplex PCR amplified TCR CDR3 regions from genomic DNA. Extracted genomic DNA from each cell subset was distributed evenly across all wells of several immunoSEQ 96-well plates, and each plate was treated as a replicate. For sorted subsets, 150 to 250 ng genomic DNA, equal to 30,000 or so T cell genomes, was loaded into each replicate PCR. Purified libraries were measured with a Qubit 3.0 fluorometer, size-checked on a Bioanalyzer 2100, and measured again with the KAPA Library Quantification kit. A separate single-read 150-cycle Illumina NextSeq 550 flow cell was used to sequence each immunoSEQ 96-well plate. For the original study's pipeline: Because the immunoSEQ output held only junctional sequences and lacked quality scores, the filtering could not match the filtering applied to full-length reads. To assign V/J genes and CDR3, sequences were annotated using PyIR, a Python wrapper for IgBLAST v1.9, with IMGT germline references. Any read was removed if the V/J assignment was weak (E-value above 1e-6), the CDR3 was missing, or the read contained stop codons, out-of-frame junctions, or ambiguous translated residues. V3J clonotypes were defined as sequences sharing the same inferred V gene, J gene, and CDR3 amino acid sequence. Percentage overlap between repertoires was computed as shared unique clonotypes divided by the size of the smaller repertoire. RTK rarefaction, the Chao1 estimator, and Recon v2.1 estimates of unobserved clonotypes were used to assess repertoire richness. OLGA was used to compute generation probabilities for all TCRbeta clonotypes that the gDNA method yielded from a handful of donors. Imported from immuneACCESS, the table was reduced by TCRdb to in-frame sequences with V and J called. These copies leave out some clones; in studies compared against another copy, an unresolved V gene accounts for under half, and the cause of the remainder is not known. That table is the source of V, J and clone size, and D and trimming were worked out from the DNA. The sample table holds approximately 2,200,000 clones, of which about 92% were seen once. 1.5% to 2% of the sample rests with the top ten.

CD8 naive samples consisted of CD45RO-negative cells that were positively selected for CCR7, yielding a CD45RA+CCR7+ population without TemRA cells. The donors were healthy, HIV-negative adults with no recently reported acute infections or vaccinations. All donors were Caucasian adults living in Nashville, Tennessee, USA. Blood was obtained by leukapheresis, after which PBMCs were separated by Ficoll-Histopaque density gradient centrifugation and cryopreserved in liquid nitrogen vapor phase. Analytical flow cytometry was used to check the purity and quantity of each magnetically sorted T cell population. From each sorted fraction, genomic DNA was isolated and quantified by UV absorbance on a Nanodrop 2000c. A note on this clone: The antigen it binds to is not known. No base quality values were provided; no much bigger clone lies one nucleotide off.

The germline V gene sets CDR1 to MGHRA and CDR2 to YSYEKL. V lost 0 bases and J lost 2 bases, and the count of bases not matched to a germline gene is 6. The CDR3 runs 17 amino acids, cysteine and phenylalanine included. The read is trimmed to its CDR3 DNA, 51 bases read in frame from base 1. The TCR originated in a man aged 18 to 35 in good health. Some clones in this sample may be carry-over from other donors' samples. The chain employs TRBV4-1 and TRBJ1-5; TRBD1 fits 8 bases in the junction. The sample comprised naive CD8+ T cells from PBMCs. Explained via the paper, the cell subset or site label denotes: CD45RA+CCR7+. The nucleotide sequence reads TGCGCCAGCAGCCAAGATCGGGTACAGGGGGGCAATCAGCCCCAGCATTTT. This translates into CASSQDRVQGGNQPQHF.